The 21 T cell receptor beta chains below come from one sample, sequenced in a study of PD-1 blockade in classical Hodgkin lymphoma. TCRdb keeps only in-frame clones here, not all; method: immunoSEQ multiplex PCR. The sample has approximately 70,000 clones; 93% are singletons. Indicated time point: newly diagnosed, previously untreated cHL patient sample. Sequenced sample: peripheral blood mononuclear cells (PBMCs). All receptors come from a human donor with classical Hodgkin lymphoma.

The chain recombines TRBV7-2 with TRBJ2-2; TRBD2 matches at 13 bases. After removal of 8 bases from V and 8 bases from J, the junction contained 5 bases not matched to a gene. CDR1 and CDR2 from the germline V gene are SGHTA and FQGNSA. The CDR3 length is 14 residues. The CDR3, as DNA: TGTGCCAGCGGCGGGACTAGCGGGACGGGGGAGCTGTTTTTT. Protein product: CASGGTSGTGELFF.

This rearrangement joins TRBV19 to TRBJ1-2; D is uncertain. Looked up from germline, CDR1 is LNHDA and CDR2 is SQIVND (reference sequence). Trimming shortened V by 7 bases and J by 8 bases, and 17 bases separated the two germline ends. The CDR3 sequence is 13 residues long. CDR3 nucleotides: TGTGCCAGTACCCTACCCCCCTATGGAGGCTACACCTTC. Amino acid sequence: CASTLPPYGGYTF.

The chain recombines TRBV5-1 with TRBJ2-6; 9 nucleotides agree with TRBD1. CDR1 and CDR2 (germline): SGHRS, YFSETQ. The CDR3 consists of 16 residues. The ends lost 3 bases at V and 2 bases at J; junction bases unmatched: 3. The CDR3 here is CASSWTGATGANVLTF. The CDR3 DNA is TGCGCCAGCAGCTGGACAGGGGCAACTGGGGCCAACGTCCTGACTTTC.

The rearrangement links TRBV5-1 to TRBJ1-2; D unresolved. This CDR3 comprises 14 residues. The V end lost 6 bases, the J end lost 8 bases, and 20 bases lay between the germline ends. In germline, CDR1 is SGHRS, CDR2 YFSETQ. The CDR3 DNA follows: TGCGCCAGCAACCCGCCCGAGGGCCGTGACGGCTACACCTTC. Amino acid sequence: CASNPPEGRDGYTF.

The rearrangement links TRBV5-1 to TRBJ2-1, with 8 bases that match TRBD2. The CDR3 consists of 16 residues. Germline CDR1 SGHRS, CDR2 YFSETQ. The trim removed 6 bases at V and 2 bases at J, leaving 10 bases unmatched. The DNA for the CDR3 is TGCGCCAGCACCCAAAGAGGTAGCGGGGCCTACAATGAGCAGTTCTTC. It specifies CASTQRGSGAYNEQFF.

As for this clone: One end of the junction does not line up with germline, which may come from a read error. The J gene is TRBJ2-6, the V gene TRBV4-1; D is unclear. CDR1 MGHRA and CDR2 YSYEKL come from the germline V gene. This CDR3 comprises 15 residues. This chain's CDR3 is CASGHTSSGANVLTF. DNA for the CDR3: TGCGCCAGCGGCCACACCAGCTCTGGGGCCAACGTCCTGACTTTC.

The chain is built from TRBV19 and TRBJ1-2; TRBD1 might be the D (6 bases). Germline V gene data show CDR1 as LNHDA and CDR2 as SQIVND (reference sequence). Between the trimmed V and J ends, which lost 5 bases and 8 bases, there was a span of 15 bases. The CDR3 consists of 13 residues. DNA of the CDR3: TGTGCCAGTAGTTCCCCAGGGGTTGGCGGCTACACCTTC. This gives the protein CASSSPGVGGYTF.

The chain recombines TRBV20-1 with TRBJ2-7; tentative D call: TRBD1 (6 bases). There are 10 residues in the CDR3. V was cut by 4 bases and J by 12 bases, with 13 bases left in between. Germline CDR1 is DFQATT and CDR2 is SNEGSKA (reference sequence). This chain's CDR3 is CSATGDDLYF. In nucleotides, the CDR3 is TGCAGTGCTACAGGGGACGATCTGTACTTC.

This chain uses TRBV10-3 with TRBJ1-2; tentative D call: TRBD1 (6 bases). V shed 1 base and J shed 2 bases, with 17 bases lying between them. Germline CDR1 and CDR2: ENHRY and SYGVKD. The CDR3 is made up of 17 amino acids. The CDR3 nucleotides are TGTGCCATCAGTGAGTTCCGCCTTGACAGGCAGAACTATGGCTACACCTTC. Protein: CAISEFRLDRQNYGYTF.

V and J are TRBV7-2 and TRBJ2-7; 7 bases align to TRBD2. Germline V gene lookup returns CDR1 SGHTA and CDR2 FQGNSA. With V trimmed by 5 bases and J by 6 bases, 4 bases remained unmatched. CDR3 size: 12 residues. The CDR3, as DNA: TGTGCCAGCAGCCTCCTAGCGGCCGAGCAGTACTTC. Protein product: CASSLLAAEQYF.

The J gene is TRBJ2-7, the V gene TRBV5-4; a possible D gene is TRBD1 (5 bases). Germline loops: CDR1 SGHNT, CDR2 YYREEE (reference sequence). V shed 4 bases and J shed 2 bases, with 13 bases lying between them. CDR3 size: 14 residues. CDR3 nucleotides: TGTGCCAGCAGCCTTAGGACACTTCCCTACGAGCAGTACTTC. Protein sequence: CASSLRTLPYEQYF.

This clone was seen just once. The J gene is TRBJ1-1, the V gene TRBV7-2; D is possibly TRBD1 (5 bases). This CDR3 contains 15 residues. Germline loops: CDR1 SGHTA, CDR2 FQGNSA. V lost 1 base and J 4 bases, leaving 13 bases between the germline ends. The CDR3 DNA is TGTGCCAGCAGCTTAGAACGCCGACAGACCACTGAAGCTTTCTTT. Amino acids: CASSLERRQTTEAFF.

The chain couples TRBV10-3 to TRBJ1-6, with TRBD1 as a possible D gene (5 bases). This CDR3 spans 13 amino acids. V gave up 6 bases and J gave up 7 bases, with 10 bases separating them. Germline CDR1 and CDR2: ENHRY and SYGVKD. Here the CDR3 DNA reads TGTGCCATCAGGGCGGAGGGGAATTCACCCCTCCACTTT. Residues: CAIRAEGNSPLHF.

The CDR3 DNA reads TGTGCCAGCAGTCATACAGAGAACTATGGCTACACCTTC. Protein: CASSHTENYGYTF. V usage is TRBV9 and J usage is TRBJ1-2; no reliable D call. CDR3 length: 13 residues. Germline V gene lookup returns CDR1 SGDLS and CDR2 YYNGEE. The V gene lost 5 bases and the J gene lost 2 bases, with 10 bases spanning the gap. Variable domain in full (rest from reference TRBV9 and TRBJ1-2): DSGVTQTPKHLITATGQRVTLRCSPRSGDLSVYWYQQSLDQGLQFLIQYYNGEERAKGNILERFSAQQFPDLHSELNLSSLELGDSALYFCASSHTENYGYTFGSGTRLTVV.

V is TRBV2 and J is TRBJ2-5; no clear D. Germline V CDR1 and CDR2: SNHLY, FYNNEI. The CDR3 totals 11 residues. V lost 4 bases and J lost 5, with 5 bases in between. For the CDR3, the DNA is TGTGCCAGCAGTGGTGAGGAGACCCAGTACTTC. Translated: CASSGEETQYF.

The CDR3: CASRTSTIIYEQYF. The CDR3 nucleotides read TGTGCCAGCCGTACTAGTACGATAATCTACGAGCAGTACTTC. The V call is TRBV2, the J call TRBJ2-7; TRBD2 is a possible D gene (5 bases). There are 14 residues in the CDR3. V shed 8 bases and J shed 3 bases, with 17 bases lying between them. From germline, CDR1 is SNHLY and CDR2 FYNNEI.

The CDR3 protein is CASSAVRGSYNEQFF. DNA of the CDR3: TGTGCCAGCAGTGCAGTCAGGGGGTCCTACAATGAGCAGTTCTTC. The genes are TRBV25-1 and TRBJ2-1; the match to TRBD1 covers 7 bases. Germline CDR1 and CDR2: MGHDK and SYGVNS. The CDR3 totals 15 residues. The V gene end was trimmed by 4 bases and the J gene end by 1 base; junction bases not matched to a gene: 4.

CDR3 in amino acids: CASGFSAYSNQPQHF. The CDR3 bases are TGTGCGAGCGGGTTTAGTGCCTATAGCAATCAGCCCCAGCATTTT. This chain links TRBV6-5 with TRBJ1-5; D is uncertain. The CDR3 sequence is 15 residues long. Germline loops: CDR1 MNHEY, CDR2 SVGAGI.

The V gene is TRBV7-9, the J gene TRBJ2-4; D not resolved. The CDR3 sequence is 14 residues long. In germline, CDR1 is SEHNR, CDR2 FQNEAQ (reference sequence). V lost 5 bases to trimming and J lost 8 bases, with 16 bases between them. The CDR3 here is CASSPITYGDIQYF. CDR3 nucleotide sequence: TGTGCCAGCAGCCCCATTACGTATGGGGACATTCAGTACTTC.

The genes are TRBV9 and TRBJ1-1; perhaps TRBD1 as D (5 bases). Trimming shortened V by 4 bases and J by 1 base, and 14 bases separated the two germline ends. There are 15 residues in the CDR3. Germline V gene sequence: CDR1 SGDLS, CDR2 YYNGEE. Here the CDR3 DNA reads TGTGCCAGCAGCCGTCAGGGCGGCACGAACACTGAAGCTTTCTTT. Its protein is CASSRQGGTNTEAFF.

The V and J genes are TRBV6-5 and TRBJ2-7; 7 bases map to TRBD1. CDR3 size: 15 residues. CDR1 and CDR2 (germline): MNHEY, SVGAGI. V shed 6 bases, J shed 3 bases, and the junction held 11 bases outside the gene matches. The CDR3 nucleotides are TGTGCCAGCAGAGGATTTGACAGGGACGGCTACGAGCAGTACTTC. Translation: CASRGFDRDGYEQYF.